The T cell receptor beta chain described here comes from a study of beta chain features in type 1 diabetes (dated by TCRdb to the late 2010s). About the study as a whole: Patients and healthy donors did not differ in mean age, gender distribution, total cell number or subset yield. The study compared the TCRB repertoires of sorted circulating CD4+ T cell subsets in recently diagnosed type 1 diabetes patients with those in matched healthy donors. Regulatory and stem cell-like memory subsets were isolated from only 8 patients and roughly eight healthy donors, whereas naive and central memory subsets came from all 30 or so donors. A total of roughly 100 million sorted cells were examined across all samples, and the number of cells per subset was strongly correlated with RNA yield.

From each donor, a single peripheral blood sample of about 110 mL on average was drawn into heparinised tubes. Using a panel that included CD45RO, CCR7, CD25, CD127, CD95 and CD27, naive, central memory, regulatory and stem cell-like memory CD4+ T cells were sorted on a BD FACSAria II. All sorted populations exceeded 95% purity. PBMCs were isolated right away by Lymphoprep density gradient centrifugation and were stained directly, without culture. To minimize batch effects, samples were stained and sorted in pairs, one healthy donor with one patient per experiment. The CDR3, from cysteine to phenylalanine, totals 14 residues. Here the CDR3 DNA is all that survives: 42 bases in frame from base 1. The germline V gene (reference sequence) yields SEHNR for CDR1 and FQNEAQ for CDR2. V is trimmed back by 5 bases and J by 8 bases, and the junction contains 8 bases that no gene match accounts for. The High Capacity cDNA Reverse Transcription Kit was used to reverse transcribe all of the isolated RNA, meaning that expressed TCRB transcripts were what got sequenced. Naive, central memory and regulatory T cell samples underwent deep immunoSEQ sequencing, averaging about 3.57 million total reads per sample. Sorted cells were lysed in RLT buffer, and RNA was extracted using DNase-treated RNeasy Micro or Mini kits according to cell number. To prevent cross-contamination, every cell subset was processed on its own, while patient and healthy donor samples were processed together. TCRB sequences were amplified from cDNA with the immunoSEQ multiplex PCR, producing 87-bp fragments spanning the CDR3 region. The amplicons were sequenced using the Illumina HiSeq platform. As for the original processing: Synthetic template baselines were used to correct PCR bias computationally, reads within Hamming distance 2 were collapsed, and singletons that could not be merged were discarded. Reads were aligned against IMGT so that V, D and J genes, CDR3 length and insertions or deletions at six rearrangement sites could be assigned. Within each subset, clonotype counts were normalized to the number of sorted cells before true diversity and Gini coefficients were calculated with the tcR R package. The overlap coefficient, calculated on TCRB nucleotide sequences, was used to quantify repertoire sharing. As a proxy for the pre-selection repertoire, out-of-frame TCRB sequences from naive cells were analyzed. Held by TCRdb, this immuneACCESS table contains in-frame sequences only and omits some clones. Under half of the omission traces to an unresolved V gene where checked; the cause of the rest is unknown. The V and J calls and clone size come from that table; D and trimming were worked out from the DNA. The sample table holds just over 450,000 clones, of which 30% were seen once. The top ten hold around 0.065% of the sample.

As concerns this clone: This clone's antigen is unknown. It has no much larger one-base neighbor in the sample; base qualities were not kept.

The investigation overall reported the following: PCR may preferentially amplify shorter templates, but because patient and control samples were amplified and corrected together, any resulting skew would affect both groups equally. Sequencing cDNA rather than genomic DNA could over-represent highly expressing activated cells, although activation and CD3 levels did not differ between groups. Type 1 diabetes patients showed a moderate but significant shortening of TCRB CDR3 length in all four CD4+ subsets. Naive, central memory and regulatory TCRB repertoires appeared to be more similar among patients than among healthy donors. Patients with type 1 diabetes made fewer insertions and deleted more nucleotides at VDJ recombination sites, implying thymic rearrangement abnormalities. Because small numbers of individuals were included in the HLA sub-analyses, any influence of HLA type on TCRB rearrangement was left unresolved.

This TCR derives from a young man in good health. The rearrangement joined TRBV7-9 to TRBJ2-1; TRBD1 matches 8 bases in the middle. Sequenced sample: naive CD4+ T cells from blood. According to the study, the label for this sample's cell subset or site signals: true naive CD4+ T cells. The DNA sequence follows: TGTGCCAGCAGCCATGGACAGGGTTGGGATGAGCAGTTCTTC. This sequence encodes CASSHGQGWDEQFF.